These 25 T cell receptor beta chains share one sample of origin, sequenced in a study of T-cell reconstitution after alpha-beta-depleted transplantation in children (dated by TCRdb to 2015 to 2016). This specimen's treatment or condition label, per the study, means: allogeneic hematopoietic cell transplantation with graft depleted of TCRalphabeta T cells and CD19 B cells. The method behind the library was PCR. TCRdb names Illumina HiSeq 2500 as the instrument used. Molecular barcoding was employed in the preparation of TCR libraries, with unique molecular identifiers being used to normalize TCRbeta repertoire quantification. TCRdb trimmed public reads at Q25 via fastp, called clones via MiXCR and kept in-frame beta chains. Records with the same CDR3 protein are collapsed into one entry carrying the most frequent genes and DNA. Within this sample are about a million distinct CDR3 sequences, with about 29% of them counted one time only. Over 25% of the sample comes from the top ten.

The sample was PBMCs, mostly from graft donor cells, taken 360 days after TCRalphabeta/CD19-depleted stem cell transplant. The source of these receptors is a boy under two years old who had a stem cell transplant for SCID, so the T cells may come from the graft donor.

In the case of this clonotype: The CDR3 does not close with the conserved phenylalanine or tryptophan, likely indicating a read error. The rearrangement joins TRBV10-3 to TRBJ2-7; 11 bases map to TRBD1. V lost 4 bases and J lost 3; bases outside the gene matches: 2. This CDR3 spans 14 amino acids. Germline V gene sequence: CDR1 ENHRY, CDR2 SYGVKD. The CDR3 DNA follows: TGTGCCATCAGTGGTGGGACAGGGGGCTACGAGCAGTACTGC. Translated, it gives CAISGGTGGYEQYC.

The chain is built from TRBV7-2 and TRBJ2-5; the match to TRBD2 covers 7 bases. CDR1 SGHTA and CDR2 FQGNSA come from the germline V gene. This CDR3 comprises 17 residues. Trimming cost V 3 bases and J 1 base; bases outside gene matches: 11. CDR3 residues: CASSFVLLAGVQETQYF. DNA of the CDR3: TGTGCCAGCAGCTTTGTGCTTCTCGCGGGGGTCCAAGAGACCCAGTACTTC.

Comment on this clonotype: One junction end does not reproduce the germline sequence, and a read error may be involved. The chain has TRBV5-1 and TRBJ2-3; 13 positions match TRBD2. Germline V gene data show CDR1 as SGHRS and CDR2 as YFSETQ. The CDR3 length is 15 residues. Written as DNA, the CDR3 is TGTGCCAGCAGTTCTGGACTAGCGGGGGCAGATACGCAGTATTTT. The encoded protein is CASSSGLAGADTQYF. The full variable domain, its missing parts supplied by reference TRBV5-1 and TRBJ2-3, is KAGVTQTPRYLIKTRGQQVTLSCSPISGHRSVSWYQQTPGQGLQFLFEYFSETQRNKGNFPGRFSGRQFSNSRSEMNVSTLELGDSALYLCASSSGLAGADTQYFGPGTRLTVL.

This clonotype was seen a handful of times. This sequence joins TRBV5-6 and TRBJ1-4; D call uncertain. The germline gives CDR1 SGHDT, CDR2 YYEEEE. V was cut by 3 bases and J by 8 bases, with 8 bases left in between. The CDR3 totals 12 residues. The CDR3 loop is CASSSLTEKLFF. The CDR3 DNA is TGTGCCAGCAGCTCCCTGACCGAAAAACTGTTTTTT.

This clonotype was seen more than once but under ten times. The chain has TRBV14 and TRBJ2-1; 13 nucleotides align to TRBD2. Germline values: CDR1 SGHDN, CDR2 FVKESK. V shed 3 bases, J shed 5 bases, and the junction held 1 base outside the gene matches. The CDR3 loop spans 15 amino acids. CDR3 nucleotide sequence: TGTGCCAGCAGCCACGGGACTAGCGGGAACAATGAGCAGTTCTTC. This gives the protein CASSHGTSGNNEQFF. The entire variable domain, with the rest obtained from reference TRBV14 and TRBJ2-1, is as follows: EAGVTQFPSHSVIEKGQTVTLRCDPISGHDNLYWYRRVMGKEIKFLLHFVKESKQDESGMPNNRFLAERTGGTYSTLKVQPAELEDSGVYFCASSHGTSGNNEQFFGPGTRLTVL.

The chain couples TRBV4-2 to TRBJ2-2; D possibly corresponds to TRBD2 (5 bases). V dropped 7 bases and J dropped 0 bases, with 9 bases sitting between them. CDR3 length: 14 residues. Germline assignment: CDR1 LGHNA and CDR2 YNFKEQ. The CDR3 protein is CASTAGPNTGELFF. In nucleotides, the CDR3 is TGTGCCAGCACCGCGGGTCCGAACACCGGGGAGCTGTTTTTT.

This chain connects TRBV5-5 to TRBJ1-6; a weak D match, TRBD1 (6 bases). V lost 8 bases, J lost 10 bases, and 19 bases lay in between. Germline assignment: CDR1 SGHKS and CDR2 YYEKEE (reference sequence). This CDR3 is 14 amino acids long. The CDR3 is CASAHRDRESPLHF. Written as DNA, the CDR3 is TGTGCCAGTGCTCACAGGGATCGAGAATCACCCCTCCACTTT.

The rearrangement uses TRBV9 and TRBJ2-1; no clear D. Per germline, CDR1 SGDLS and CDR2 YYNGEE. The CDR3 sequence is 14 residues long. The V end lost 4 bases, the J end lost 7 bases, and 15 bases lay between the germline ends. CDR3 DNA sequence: TGTGCCAGCAGCCCCGTCACCCCGAGGAATGAGCAGTTCTTC. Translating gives CASSPVTPRNEQFF.

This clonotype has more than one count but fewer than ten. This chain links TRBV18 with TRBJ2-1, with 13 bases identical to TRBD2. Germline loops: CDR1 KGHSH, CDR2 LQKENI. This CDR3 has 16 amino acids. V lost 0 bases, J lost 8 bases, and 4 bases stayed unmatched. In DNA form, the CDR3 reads TGTGCCAGCTCACCACCGGGACTAGCGGGGCCACATGAGCAGTTCTTC. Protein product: CASSPPGLAGPHEQFF.

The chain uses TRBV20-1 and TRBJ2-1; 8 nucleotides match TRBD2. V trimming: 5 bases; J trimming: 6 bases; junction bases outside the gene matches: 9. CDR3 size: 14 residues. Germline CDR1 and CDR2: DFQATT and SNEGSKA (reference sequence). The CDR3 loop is CSAVAGFNPNEQFF. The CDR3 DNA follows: TGCAGTGCTGTAGCGGGGTTTAACCCCAATGAGCAGTTCTTC.

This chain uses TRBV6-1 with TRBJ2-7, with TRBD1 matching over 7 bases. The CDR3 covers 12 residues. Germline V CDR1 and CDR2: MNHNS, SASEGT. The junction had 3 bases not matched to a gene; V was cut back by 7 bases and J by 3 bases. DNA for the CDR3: TGTGCCAGCATGGGGACAGTCTACGAGCAGTACTTC. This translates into CASMGTVYEQYF.

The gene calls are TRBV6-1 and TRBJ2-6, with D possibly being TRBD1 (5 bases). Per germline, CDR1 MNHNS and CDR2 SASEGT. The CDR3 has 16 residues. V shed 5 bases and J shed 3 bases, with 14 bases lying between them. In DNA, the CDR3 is TGTGCCAGCAGTCCTTTCAGGGTTTATGGGGCCAACGTCCTGACTTTC. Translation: CASSPFRVYGANVLTF.

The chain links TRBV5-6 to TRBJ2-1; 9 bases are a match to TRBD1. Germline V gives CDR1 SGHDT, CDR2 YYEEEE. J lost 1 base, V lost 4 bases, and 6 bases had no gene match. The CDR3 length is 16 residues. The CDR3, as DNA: TGTGCCAGCAGCCCACAGGACAGGGGTTCCTACAATGAGCAGTTCTTC. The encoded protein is CASSPQDRGSYNEQFF.

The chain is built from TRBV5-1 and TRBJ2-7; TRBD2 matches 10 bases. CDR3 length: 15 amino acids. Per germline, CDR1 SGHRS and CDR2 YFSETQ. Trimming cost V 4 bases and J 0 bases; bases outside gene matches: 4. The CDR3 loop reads CASSRAGGTSYEQYF. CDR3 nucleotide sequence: TGCGCCAGCAGCCGAGCGGGAGGGACCTCCTACGAGCAGTACTTC.

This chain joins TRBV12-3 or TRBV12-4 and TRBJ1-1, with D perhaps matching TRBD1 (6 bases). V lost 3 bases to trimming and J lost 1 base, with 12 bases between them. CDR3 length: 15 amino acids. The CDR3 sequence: CASSLAGHWNTEAFF. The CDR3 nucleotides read TGTGCCAGCAGTTTGGCGGGACACTGGAACACTGAAGCTTTCTTT.

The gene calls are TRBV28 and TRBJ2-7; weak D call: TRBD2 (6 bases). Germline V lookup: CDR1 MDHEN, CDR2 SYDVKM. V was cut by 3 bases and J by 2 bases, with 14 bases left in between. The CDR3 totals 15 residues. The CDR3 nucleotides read TGTGCCAGCAGTTTGACTCGGGAGCTTCCCTACGAGCAGTACTTC. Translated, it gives CASSLTRELPYEQYF.

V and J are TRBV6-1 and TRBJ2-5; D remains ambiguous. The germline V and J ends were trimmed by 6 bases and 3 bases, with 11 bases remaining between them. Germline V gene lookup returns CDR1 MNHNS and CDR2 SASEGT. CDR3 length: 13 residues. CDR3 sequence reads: CASRTTVKETQYF. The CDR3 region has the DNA TGTGCCAGCAGAACCACAGTGAAAGAGACCCAGTACTTC.

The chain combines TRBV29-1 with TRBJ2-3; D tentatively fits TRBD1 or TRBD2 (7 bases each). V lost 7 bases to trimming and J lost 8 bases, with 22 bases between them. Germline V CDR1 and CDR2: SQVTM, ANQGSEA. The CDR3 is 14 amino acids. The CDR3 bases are TGCAGCGGCTGGGGGAGGGGGCCCATTGGTACGCAGTATTTT. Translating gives CSGWGRGPIGTQYF.

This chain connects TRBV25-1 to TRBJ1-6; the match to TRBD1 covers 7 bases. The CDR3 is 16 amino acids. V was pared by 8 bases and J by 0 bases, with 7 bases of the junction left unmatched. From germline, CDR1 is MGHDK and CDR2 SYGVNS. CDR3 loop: CASSGQASSYNSPLHF. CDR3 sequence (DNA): TGTGCCAGCTCTGGACAGGCGTCCTCCTATAATTCACCCCTCCACTTT.

The CDR3 region has the DNA TGTGCCAGCACCCGGACACCCCCCTACAATGAGCAGTTCTTC. This encodes CASTRTPPYNEQFF. This chain joins TRBV6-1 and TRBJ2-1; a weak D match, TRBD1 (5 bases). CDR1 is MNHNS, CDR2 SASEGT, per germline. The CDR3 is made up of 14 amino acids. V lost 7 bases and J 2 bases, leaving 12 bases between the germline ends.

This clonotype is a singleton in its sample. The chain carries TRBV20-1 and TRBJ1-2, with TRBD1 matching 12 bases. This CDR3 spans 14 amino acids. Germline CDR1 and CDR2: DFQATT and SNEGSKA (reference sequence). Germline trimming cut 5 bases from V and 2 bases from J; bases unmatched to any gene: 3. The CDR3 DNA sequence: TGCAGTGCTGGGACAGGGGGCCAGAACTATGGCTACACCTTC. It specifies CSAGTGGQNYGYTF.

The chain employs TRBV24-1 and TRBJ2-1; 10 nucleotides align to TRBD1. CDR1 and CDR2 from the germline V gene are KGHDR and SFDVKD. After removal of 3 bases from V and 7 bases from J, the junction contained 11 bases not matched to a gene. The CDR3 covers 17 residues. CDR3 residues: CATSDNPRQGARNEQFF. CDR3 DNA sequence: TGTGCCACCAGTGATAACCCGCGACAGGGGGCGCGGAATGAGCAGTTCTTC.

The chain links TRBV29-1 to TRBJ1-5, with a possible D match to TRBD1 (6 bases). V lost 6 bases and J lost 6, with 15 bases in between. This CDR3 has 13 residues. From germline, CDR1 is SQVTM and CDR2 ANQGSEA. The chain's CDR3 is CSVTQGYGQPQHF. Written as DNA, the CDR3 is TGCAGCGTCACACAGGGATACGGTCAGCCCCAGCATTTT.

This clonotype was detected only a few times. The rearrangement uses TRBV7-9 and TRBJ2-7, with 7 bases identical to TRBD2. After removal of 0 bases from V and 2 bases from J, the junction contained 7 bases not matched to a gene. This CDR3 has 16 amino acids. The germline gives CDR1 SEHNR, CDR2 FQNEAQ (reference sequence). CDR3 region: CASSLAKAGPTYEQYF. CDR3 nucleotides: TGTGCCAGCAGCTTAGCTAAAGCGGGGCCGACCTACGAGCAGTACTTC.

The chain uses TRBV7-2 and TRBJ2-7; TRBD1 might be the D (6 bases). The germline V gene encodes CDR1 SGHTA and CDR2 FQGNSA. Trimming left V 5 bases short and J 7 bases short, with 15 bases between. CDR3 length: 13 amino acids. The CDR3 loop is CASSRTDRGEQYF. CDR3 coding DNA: TGTGCCAGCAGCCGGACGGACAGAGGGGAGCAGTACTTC.